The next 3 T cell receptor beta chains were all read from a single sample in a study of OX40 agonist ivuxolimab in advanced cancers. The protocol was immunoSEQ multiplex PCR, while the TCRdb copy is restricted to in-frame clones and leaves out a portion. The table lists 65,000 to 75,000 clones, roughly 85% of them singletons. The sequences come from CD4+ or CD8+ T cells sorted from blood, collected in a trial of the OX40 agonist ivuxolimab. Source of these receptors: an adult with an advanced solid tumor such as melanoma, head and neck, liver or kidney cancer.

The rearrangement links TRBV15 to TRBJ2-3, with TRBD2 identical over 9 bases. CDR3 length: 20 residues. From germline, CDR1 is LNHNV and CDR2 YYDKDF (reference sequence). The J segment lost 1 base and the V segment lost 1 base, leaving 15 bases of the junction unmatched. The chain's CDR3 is CATSRGLGAGGLSGTDTQYF. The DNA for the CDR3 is TGTGCCACCAGCAGAGGCCTTGGGGCGGGAGGGCTTAGTGGCACAGATACGCAGTATTTT.

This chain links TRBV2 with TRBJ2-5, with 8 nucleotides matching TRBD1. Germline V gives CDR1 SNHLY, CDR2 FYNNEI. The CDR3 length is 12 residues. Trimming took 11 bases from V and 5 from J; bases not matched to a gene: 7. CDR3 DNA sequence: TGTGCCGGACAGACAGGGGTGGAGACCCAGTACTTC. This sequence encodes CAGQTGVETQYF.

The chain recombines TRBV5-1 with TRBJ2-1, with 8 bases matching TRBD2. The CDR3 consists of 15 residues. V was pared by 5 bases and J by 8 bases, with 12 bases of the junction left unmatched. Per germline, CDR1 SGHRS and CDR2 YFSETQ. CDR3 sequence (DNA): TGCGCCAGCAGTCTACATCGGACTAGCCTCGATGAGCAGTTCTTC. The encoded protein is CASSLHRTSLDEQFF.